This record covers a single T cell receptor beta chain. With a J-beta primer mix and a sample-barcoded 5' primer, a second PCR ran roughly 6 to 11 cycles. TCRdb ran MiXCR on the 5' RACE reads and lists one entry per CDR3 protein. The table has fewer than 1,200,000 distinct CDR3 sequences, roughly 24% seen once; the top ten hold approximately 0.79%. The V gene end was trimmed by 6 bases and the J gene end by 6 bases; junction bases not matched to a gene: 6. This CDR3 contains 14 residues. Germline CDR1 reads SQVTM; CDR2 reads ANQGSEA. This specimen comes from a study of blood T cells in healthy people across ages. These data were also filed under a second study, of T cells of mothers and their children.

Sequenced material: blood. This TCR came from a girl aged 2 to 9 in good health. The chain employs TRBV29-1 and TRBJ1-5; 12 nucleotides align to TRBD1. The CDR3 DNA reads TGCAGCGTCGCCGGGACAGGGGGCTTTCAGCCCCAGCATTTT. Amino acids: CSVAGTGGFQPQHF.